Here is one TCR beta chain with its context. Its antigen remains undetermined. Base qualities are missing; no much larger clone stands one base away. These data belong to a study of somatic mutations in cytotoxic T cells in rheumatoid arthritis (dated by TCRdb to the late 2010s). Some background on the complete study: A FACSAria II or Sony SH800 was used to flow-sort some V beta antibody-stained T-cell populations at nearly 100% purity, and TCRB sequencing was also done on sorted V beta1+ cells. The study asked whether expanded CD8+ T-cell clones in newly diagnosed, untreated rheumatoid arthritis carry somatic mutations, and used TCRB deep sequencing to characterize clonality. A total of some 68 rheumatoid arthritis patients and under 25 healthy controls underwent TCRB deep sequencing. The median ages of the patient and control groups were essentially identical. Findings and caveats that apply to the study as a whole: Rheumatoid arthritis patients and age-matched healthy controls did not significantly differ in CD8+ T-cell clonality. The slight TRBV07 underrepresentation in patients was not adjusted for multiple comparisons. Several identical CD8+ TCRB sequences were found in both blood and synovial fluid, and in about an eighth of the 65 patients the largest CD8+ clone exceeded 20% of CD8+ cells. Healthy controls showed no age-related increase in CD8+ clonality, whereas patients did (Spearman r of about 0.52). The antigen targets of the expanded CD8+ clones were unknown, and absence from virus-specific databases did not rule out viral specificity.

Healthy controls were approximately 18 blood donors whose buffy coats were used, with a median age of roughly 55 years (range about 21-75) and approximately 50% female. Positive magnetic bead selection on an AutoMACS was used to isolate CD4+ and CD8+ cells, with flow cytometry used to check purity. Ficoll-Paque PLUS density gradient separation was used to isolate peripheral blood mononuclear cells. Using Nucleospin Tissue or Tissue XS kits, DNA was extracted from CD4-enriched, CD8-enriched or PBMC samples, with quantification by a Qubit 2.0 fluorometer. At the junction V is shortened by 0 bases and J by 0 bases, with 12 bases in between. The CDR3 numbers 15 residues from cysteine through phenylalanine. Kept here is only the CDR3 DNA, which spans 45 bases and is read in frame from base 1. The germline V gene (reference sequence) provides CDR1 GTSNPN and CDR2 SVGIG. The immunoSEQ assay was applied to genomic DNA for TCRB CDR3 sequencing. As for how the authors treated the data: Nothing other than productive TCRB rearrangements was included in the analyses. Clonality was expressed as a Shannon entropy-based productive clonality index, with each clone defined by a unique TCRB CDR3 sequence. Repertoire overlap between two samples was calculated from the template counts of each clone relative to total templates per sample. A correlation with a Spearman r of 0.6 to 0.65 was found between V-gene usage by flow cytometry and V-gene usage by TCRB sequencing. TCRdb provides this immuneACCESS table in a form limited to in-frame rearrangements. Some clones are lacking; in checked studies, under half of them reflect an unresolved V gene, and why the rest are absent is not known. V, J and clone size were drawn from that table, and D and trimming were deduced from the DNA. The table for this sample lists approximately 24,000 clones; 70% to 85% of them were counted only once. The ten largest clones capture roughly 8.9% of the sample.

This receptor was taken from a young woman in good health. The chain is assembled from TRBV30 and TRBJ2-7; TRBD1 is possibly the D segment (5 matching bases). The specimen sequenced was CD8+ T cells sorted from blood. CDR3 loop: CAWSVQSGASYEQYF. DNA sequence: TGTGCCTGGAGTGTGCAAAGTGGGGCCTCCTACGAGCAGTACTTC.